The 10 T cell receptor beta chains below all came from one sample that was sequenced in a study of cytotoxic CD8 clonotypes in ibrutinib-treated CLL listed by TCRdb under 2021. Library creation used the immunoSEQ multiplex PCR assay. The immuneACCESS repertoire file appears here via TCRdb, limited to in-frame rearrangements. These files lack a portion of the clones; in checked studies, under half of the deficit traces to unresolved V genes, and the cause of the others is not known. A total of more than 200,000 clones appear in this sample, around three quarters of them only once. The biggest ten clones account for approximately 15% of the sample. In the paper's terms, the time point label means: approximately 2 years on ibrutinib. This specimen was PBMCs, taken after 24 months of ibrutinib treatment. These receptors all come from a human donor with chronic lymphocytic leukemia.

The V call is TRBV25-1, the J call TRBJ2-2; the D gene is possibly TRBD1 (6 bases). Germline CDR1 is MGHDK and CDR2 is SYGVNS. The V end lost 9 bases, the J end lost 2 bases, and 13 bases lay between the germline ends. The CDR3 contains 14 residues. The CDR3 nucleotides read TGTGCCAGTACTAACAGGGACAACACCGGGGAGCTGTTTTTT. This translates into CASTNRDNTGELFF.

The V call is TRBV14, the J call TRBJ2-1; 7 positions agree with TRBD1. The CDR3 runs to 16 residues. After removal of 2 bases from V and 0 bases from J, the junction contained 4 bases not matched to a gene. Germline CDR1 reads SGHDN; CDR2 reads FVKESK. The CDR3 spells CASSQLRDSSYNEQFF. CDR3 coding DNA: TGTGCCAGCAGCCAACTTCGGGACAGCTCCTACAATGAGCAGTTCTTC.

This clone was detected once. The CDR3 DNA reads as TGTGCCAGCAGTCCCCCGGGACTAGGGGCTGATGAGCAGTTCTTC. As protein: CASSPPGLGADEQFF. The rearrangement joins TRBV28 to TRBJ2-1; 8 bases align to TRBD2. This CDR3 contains 15 residues. V lost 5 bases and J lost 8; bases outside the gene matches: 11. Germline V gene lookup returns CDR1 MDHEN and CDR2 SYDVKM.

This clone has just a few counts. The chain carries TRBV18 and TRBJ2-1; D possibly corresponds to TRBD2 (6 bases). From germline, CDR1 is KGHSH and CDR2 LQKENI. The V end lost 5 bases, the J end lost 9 bases, and 20 bases lay between the germline ends. This CDR3 comprises 15 residues. CDR3 region: CASSTRYGGRSEQFF. CDR3 DNA sequence: TGTGCCAGCTCAACACGATACGGGGGAAGGAGTGAGCAGTTCTTC.

J is TRBJ2-6 and V is TRBV18; D is unclear. The CDR3 runs 18 residues. CDR1 and CDR2 (germline): KGHSH, LQKENI. V dropped 3 bases and J dropped 3 bases, with 18 bases sitting between them. The DNA of the CDR3 is TGTGCCAGCTCACCGACGGTAATCGGACCGATTGGGGCCAACGTCCTGACTTTC. It encodes CASSPTVIGPIGANVLTF.

This clone came up once. The chain couples TRBV7-3 to TRBJ2-5, with D unclear. The V gene's germline CDR1 is SGHTA and CDR2 FQGTGA. Between the trimmed V and J ends, which lost 7 bases and 2 bases, there was a span of 17 bases. The CDR3 has 15 amino acids. The CDR3 spells CASTTPPRPQETQYF. The CDR3 DNA sequence: TGTGCCAGCACCACACCCCCCCGACCACAAGAGACCCAGTACTTC.

This clone was seen once. The chain has TRBV27 and TRBJ2-2; D unresolved. CDR1 is MNHEY, CDR2 SMNVEV, per germline (reference sequence). The CDR3 consists of 13 residues. Deletions cut 2 bases from V and 9 bases from J, with 10 bases between. The CDR3 nucleotides are TGTGCCAGCAGTTTACGGAGCCTCCGGGAGCTGTTTTTT. It encodes CASSLRSLRELFF.

The V call is TRBV19, the J call TRBJ1-1; 7 bases map to TRBD1. Germline V gene lookup returns CDR1 LNHDA and CDR2 SQIVND (reference sequence). CDR3 length: 15 residues. The trim removed 1 base at V and 5 bases at J, leaving 7 bases unmatched. CDR3 in DNA: TGTGCCAGTAGTATAGGGACAGGAAGAGGGACTGAAGCTTTCTTT. Protein product: CASSIGTGRGTEAFF.

This clone was seen only a few times. The chain combines TRBV29-1 with TRBJ1-2, with D unclear. The CDR3 is made up of 12 amino acids. CDR1 and CDR2 from the germline V gene are SQVTM and ANQGSEA. V shed 0 bases and J shed 3 bases, with 5 bases lying between them. This chain's CDR3 is CSVEDHDYGYTF. As DNA, the CDR3 is TGCAGCGTTGAAGATCACGACTATGGCTACACCTTC.

The gene calls are TRBV5-1 and TRBJ2-5; the D gene is possibly TRBD1 (5 bases). This CDR3 has 14 residues. CDR1 SGHRS and CDR2 YFSETQ come from the germline V gene. V was trimmed by 0 bases and J by 4 bases, leaving 10 bases between them. CDR3 protein: CASSLVAGLETQYF. The DNA of the CDR3 is TGCGCCAGCAGCTTGGTGGCAGGGTTAGAGACCCAGTACTTC.